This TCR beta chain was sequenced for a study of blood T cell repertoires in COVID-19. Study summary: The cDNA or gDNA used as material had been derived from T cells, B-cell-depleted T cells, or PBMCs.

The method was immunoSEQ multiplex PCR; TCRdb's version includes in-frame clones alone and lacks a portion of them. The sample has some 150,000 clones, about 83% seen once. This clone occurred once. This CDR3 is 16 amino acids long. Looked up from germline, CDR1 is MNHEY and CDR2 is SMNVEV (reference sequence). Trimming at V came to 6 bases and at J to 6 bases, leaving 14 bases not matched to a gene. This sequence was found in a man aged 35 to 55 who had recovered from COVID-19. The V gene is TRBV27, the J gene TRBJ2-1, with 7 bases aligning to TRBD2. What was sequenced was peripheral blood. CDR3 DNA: TGTGCCAGCAGAAACGGCCCAGGACTAGGAATCAATGAGCAGTTCTTC. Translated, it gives CASRNGPGLGINEQFF.